Each of the 24 T cell receptor beta chains below was sequenced from the same sample in a study of blood T cell repertoires in COVID-19. TCRdb keeps only in-frame clones here, not all; method: immunoSEQ multiplex PCR. The sample has a few hundred thousand clones, about nine tenths seen once. Sequences were obtained from peripheral blood. These receptors all come from a man aged 18 to 35 with active or convalescent COVID-19.

The chain is built from TRBV10-2 and TRBJ1-1; D unresolved. V gave up 7 bases and J gave up 5 bases, with 11 bases separating them. The CDR3 runs to 12 residues. Germline V lookup: CDR1 WSHSY, CDR2 SAAADI. This chain's CDR3 is CASTQDWTEAFF. The CDR3 region has the DNA TGCGCCAGCACCCAAGACTGGACTGAAGCTTTCTTT.

This sequence joins TRBV2 and TRBJ1-1; D is possibly TRBD1 (6 bases). The V and J ends lost 5 bases and 4 bases respectively, with 14 bases between them. The length of the CDR3 is 14 residues. Germline loops: CDR1 SNHLY, CDR2 FYNNEI. This CDR3 is CASSWDTLGTEAFF. In DNA form, the CDR3 reads TGTGCCAGCAGTTGGGACACCTTGGGCACTGAAGCTTTCTTT.

The chain carries TRBV7-9 and TRBJ2-2, with D perhaps matching TRBD2 (5 bases). This CDR3 spans 16 amino acids. Germline V gives CDR1 SEHNR, CDR2 FQNEAQ (reference sequence). Trimming left V 5 bases short and J 0 bases short, with 13 bases between. CDR3 in amino acids: CASSGSYSPNTGELFF. CDR3 coding DNA: TGTGCCAGCAGCGGGAGTTACAGCCCGAACACCGGGGAGCTGTTTTTT.

V usage is TRBV3-1 (or the pseudogene TRBV3-2) and J usage is TRBJ1-2; D ambiguous. V was trimmed by 4 bases and J by 8 bases, leaving 14 bases between them. Germline lookup yields CDR1 LGHDT and CDR2 YNNKEL (reference sequence). This CDR3 spans 13 amino acids. Here the CDR3 DNA reads TGTGCCAGCAGCCCTCCGGGGAATAGGGGCTACACCTTC. Its protein product is CASSPPGNRGYTF.

V usage is TRBV7-9 and J usage is TRBJ2-2, with D possibly TRBD1 on 5 matching bases. Trimming took 5 bases from V and 3 from J, leaving 19 bases between them. The germline gives CDR1 SEHNR, CDR2 FQNEAQ (reference sequence). This CDR3 has 17 amino acids. This chain's CDR3 is CASSLPEKGPDTGELFF. The CDR3, as DNA: TGTGCCAGCAGCCTACCTGAGAAGGGGCCCGACACCGGGGAGCTGTTTTTT.

The chain is built from TRBV6-5 and TRBJ2-7; the D gene is possibly TRBD1 (8 bases). The V end lost 7 bases, the J end lost 4 bases, and 14 bases lay between the germline ends. Germline lookup yields CDR1 MNHEY and CDR2 SVGAGI. The CDR3 length is 13 residues. The CDR3 region has the DNA TGTGCCAGCATGAACAGGGGGGGTTACGAGCAGTACTTC. Translated, it gives CASMNRGGYEQYF.

The genes are TRBV4-1 and TRBJ1-5; D possibly corresponds to TRBD1 (5 bases). Trimming stripped 1 base from V and 1 base from J, with 8 bases between. Germline V CDR1 and CDR2: MGHRA, YSYEKL. The CDR3 loop spans 15 amino acids. The CDR3 DNA sequence: TGCGCCAGCAGCCAAGCAAGGGGCAGCAATCAGCCCCAGCATTTT. It codes for CASSQARGSNQPQHF.

The rearrangement uses TRBV6-5 and TRBJ2-7; no reliable D call. Germline CDR1 reads MNHEY; CDR2 reads SVGAGI. This CDR3 region has 12 residues. Trimming took off 7 bases at V and 4 bases at J, with 11 bases between the two ends. The CDR3 DNA sequence: TGTGCCAGCACCGAGCTGTTTTACGAGCAGTACTTC. It is translated as CASTELFYEQYF.

This sequence joins TRBV5-1 and TRBJ2-7; tentative D call: TRBD1 (6 bases). This CDR3 spans 14 amino acids. CDR1 SGHRS and CDR2 YFSETQ come from the germline V gene. Trimming took 0 bases from V and 3 from J, leaving 10 bases between them. CDR3 amino acids: CASSLVGASYEQYF. The CDR3 DNA follows: TGCGCCAGCAGCTTGGTGGGGGCTAGCTACGAGCAGTACTTC.

This rearrangement joins TRBV5-1 to TRBJ2-5; no firm D call. Germline CDR1 reads SGHRS; CDR2 reads YFSETQ. This CDR3 contains 14 residues. V shed 4 bases and J shed 3 bases, with 13 bases lying between them. For the CDR3, the DNA is TGCGCCAGCAGCCGTTCAAGCGCCAAAGAGACCCAGTACTTC. Translating it yields CASSRSSAKETQYF.

The V call is TRBV6-4, the J call TRBJ2-1; 12 bases line up with TRBD2. The V gene's germline CDR1 is MRHNA and CDR2 SNTAGT. CDR3 size: 15 residues. V lost 4 bases to trimming and J lost 7 bases; unmatched junction nucleotides: 5. This CDR3 reads CASSGLAGEGNEQFF. CDR3 DNA sequence: TGTGCCAGCAGTGGACTAGCGGGAGAGGGGAATGAGCAGTTCTTC.

This clone came up once. CDR3: CASSPRNTEAFF. The CDR3 bases are TGTGCCAGCAGTCCGCGGAACACTGAAGCTTTCTTT. The chain carries TRBV28 and TRBJ1-1, with D unclear. Between the trimmed V and J ends, which lost 5 bases and 1 base, there was a span of 5 bases. Germline CDR1 reads MDHEN; CDR2 reads SYDVKM. This CDR3 has 12 amino acids.

The chain links TRBV5-4 to TRBJ2-4; D ambiguous. The CDR3 consists of 14 residues. The V gene lost 0 bases and the J gene lost 3 bases, with 7 bases spanning the gap. Germline CDR1 reads SGHNT; CDR2 reads YYREEE (reference sequence). CDR3 sequence reads: CASSLAGGKNIQYF. CDR3 nucleotides: TGTGCCAGCAGCTTGGCGGGTGGCAAAAACATTCAGTACTTC.

The V gene is TRBV28, the J gene TRBJ1-2, with 9 positions matching TRBD1. This CDR3 is 11 amino acids long. Germline CDR1 is MDHEN and CDR2 is SYDVKM. The junction had 0 bases not matched to a gene; V was cut back by 8 bases and J by 5 bases. DNA for the CDR3: TGTGCCAGCGGGACAGGGTATGGCTACACCTTC. Protein product: CASGTGYGYTF.

The CDR3 loop is CASTWDRGGFYTEAFF. As DNA, the CDR3 is TGCGCCAGCACTTGGGACAGGGGGGGATTTTACACTGAAGCTTTCTTT. The V call is TRBV10-2, the J call TRBJ1-1; TRBD1 matches at 11 bases. V shed 7 bases and J 3 bases; nucleotides not matched to a gene: 10. The CDR3 totals 16 residues. Germline lookup yields CDR1 WSHSY and CDR2 SAAADI.

The J gene is TRBJ2-1, the V gene TRBV6-2 or TRBV6-3; 8 bases line up with TRBD2. The CDR3 has 14 residues. V shed 4 bases and J 7 bases; nucleotides not matched to a gene: 6. CDR1 is MNHEY and CDR2 is SVGEGT in the germline V gene. CDR3 residues: CASSSGRAGNEQFF. In DNA, the CDR3 is TGTGCCAGCAGTTCCGGGAGGGCCGGGAATGAGCAGTTCTTC.

The gene calls are TRBV9 and TRBJ2-1; a possible D gene is TRBD1 (6 bases). Germline V gives CDR1 SGDLS, CDR2 YYNGEE. The V and J ends lost 0 bases and 5 bases respectively, with 12 bases between them. This CDR3 has 15 residues. In DNA, the CDR3 is TGTGCCAGCAGCGTAGAGGGAGACAGGAACAATGAGCAGTTCTTC. Translated: CASSVEGDRNNEQFF.

The chain employs TRBV4-3 and TRBJ1-4; 11 bases fit TRBD1. This CDR3 is 15 amino acids long. V lost 1 base, J lost 7 bases, and 2 bases stayed unmatched. Per the germline V gene, CDR1 is LGHNA and CDR2 is YSLEER. The CDR3 here is CASSQGDRGGEKLFF. The CDR3 DNA follows: TGCGCCAGCAGCCAAGGGGACAGGGGGGGTGAAAAACTGTTTTTT.

V gene TRBV25-1 combines with J gene TRBJ2-7, with D perhaps TRBD2 (5 bases). V was pared by 10 bases and J by 5 bases, with 21 bases between. CDR3 size: 14 residues. Germline CDR1 reads MGHDK; CDR2 reads SYGVNS. CDR3 coding DNA: TGTGCCACCCAAACCCCTGGGAGTGTGAACGAGCAGTACTTC. As protein: CATQTPGSVNEQYF.

The J gene is TRBJ1-5, the V gene TRBV27, with unresolved D. The germline V and J ends were trimmed by 4 bases and 9 bases, with 16 bases remaining between them. The germline V gene encodes CDR1 MNHEY and CDR2 SMNVEV (reference sequence). The CDR3 has 14 amino acids. CDR3 loop: CASSYREFGWPQHF. The DNA of the CDR3 is TGTGCCAGCAGTTATCGAGAATTCGGGTGGCCCCAGCATTTT.

V gene TRBV28 combines with J gene TRBJ1-1; tentative D call: TRBD1 (5 bases). This CDR3 comprises 14 residues. The ends were cut back, 7 bases at V and 0 bases at J, with 12 bases in the middle. The germline gives CDR1 MDHEN, CDR2 SYDVKM. The CDR3 loop is CASTPTGLNTEAFF. The CDR3 bases are TGTGCCAGCACACCAACAGGCTTGAACACTGAAGCTTTCTTT.

The rearrangement joins TRBV7-6 to TRBJ1-1, with TRBD1 identical over 9 bases. This CDR3 is 15 amino acids long. Germline V gene sequence: CDR1 SGHVS, CDR2 FNYEAQ. The J segment lost 4 bases and the V segment lost 5 bases, leaving 8 bases of the junction unmatched. CDR3 DNA sequence: TGTGCCAGCAGCACCACTGGACAGGGGCGCACTGAAGCTTTCTTT. This translates into CASSTTGQGRTEAFF.

Written as DNA, the CDR3 is TGTGCCAGCAGCGCGAGCGGGGGGGTTGCCTACGAGCAGTACTTC. It is translated as CASSASGGVAYEQYF. The V and J genes are TRBV7-2 and TRBJ2-7, with TRBD2 matching 10 bases. Germline-derived CDR1 and CDR2 are SGHTA and FQGNSA. The CDR3 loop spans 15 amino acids. V was clipped by 5 bases and J by 2 bases; unmatched bases: 6.

This sequence joins TRBV19 and TRBJ2-7; weak D call: TRBD1 (6 bases). Trimming pared 6 bases from V and 2 bases from J, leaving 14 bases between. There are 14 residues in the CDR3. Germline-derived CDR1 and CDR2 are LNHDA and SQIVND (reference sequence). CDR3 region: CASRPRGFPYEQYF. CDR3 DNA: TGTGCCAGTAGGCCTAGGGGGTTTCCCTACGAGCAGTACTTC.